The 6 T cell receptor beta chains in this list originate from one sample, sequenced in a study of post-analysis software for immune sequencing data. No antigen is known for these receptors. TCR beta cDNA libraries included unique molecular identifiers. MiXCR, applied by TCRdb to the PCR reads, yields one record per CDR3 protein. This sample has hundreds of thousands of distinct CDR3 sequences; approximately 30% occur once, and the top ten carry around 0.6%. Whole-study findings and limits: Included in a set of about five TRBV segments more frequent in patients than controls were TRBV5-6, TRBV5-1 and TRBV20-1.

Material: blood. These receptors all stem from a girl aged 5-17 years with multiple sclerosis.

The chain recombines TRBV6-5 with TRBJ2-7; 8 positions match TRBD1. The V and J ends lost 7 bases and 6 bases, in that order; junction bases with no gene match: 11. The CDR3 has 14 amino acids. The germline CDR1 and CDR2 sequences are MNHEY and SVGAGI. This chain's CDR3 is CASTQDRAPCEQYF. The DNA of the CDR3 is TGTGCCAGCACTCAGGACAGGGCCCCCTGCGAGCAGTACTTC.

This chain uses TRBV2 with TRBJ2-3, with 9 bases fitting TRBD1. V lost 5 bases, J lost 8 bases, and 14 bases stayed unmatched. The CDR3 spans 16 residues. In germline, CDR1 is SNHLY, CDR2 FYNNEI. DNA of the CDR3: TGTGCCAGCAGTCAACCCCGGGACAGGGATTTGGGTACGCAGTATTTT. It specifies CASSQPRDRDLGTQYF.

To note about this clonotype: The junction differs from germline at one of its ends, possibly a read error. The V call is TRBV24-1, the J call TRBJ2-1, with 7 bases identical to TRBD1. Germline V CDR1 and CDR2: KGHDR, SFDVKD. CDR3 size: 14 residues. The CDR3 bases are TGTGCCACCAGCAGACAGGACAGGTACAATGAGCAGGTCTTC. It is translated as CATSRQDRYNEQVF.

This clonotype turned up a few times. The chain uses TRBV20-1 and TRBJ2-1; 9 bases agree with TRBD2. The V gene end was trimmed by 1 base and the J gene end by 2 bases; junction bases not matched to a gene: 6. Germline-derived CDR1 and CDR2 are DFQATT and SNEGSKA (reference sequence). The CDR3 consists of 16 residues. Written as DNA, the CDR3 is TGCAGTGCTAGAGGCCTAGCGGGATGGACCTACAATGAGCAGTTCTTC. Its protein is CSARGLAGWTYNEQFF.

This clonotype was counted between two and nine times. The chain links TRBV20-1 to TRBJ1-5; 7 nucleotides match TRBD1. CDR1 and CDR2 (germline): DFQATT, SNEGSKA (reference sequence). V gave up 3 bases and J gave up 0 bases; unmatched junction bases: 8. The CDR3 extends over 16 amino acids. CDR3 loop: CSARGQRTHSNQPQHF. CDR3 nucleotide sequence: TGCAGTGCTAGGGGACAGCGCACACATAGCAATCAGCCCCAGCATTTT.

This clonotype turned up a few times. V gene TRBV7-9 combines with J gene TRBJ2-4, with 10 bases fitting TRBD1. V dropped 4 bases and J dropped 8; count of bases not matched to a gene: 14. The germline V gene has CDR1 SEHNR and CDR2 FQNEAQ (reference sequence). This CDR3 contains 17 residues. Written as DNA, the CDR3 is TGTGCCAGCAGCTACCGGGACAGGGGACTATCACGGGACATTCAGTACTTC. Translation: CASSYRDRGLSRDIQYF.